This passage covers 3 T cell receptor beta chains from one sample sequenced in a study of blood T cells in healthy people across ages (dated by TCRdb to 2013 to 2016). Receptors were amplified or captured by 5' RACE. These reads were obtained on an Illumina HiSeq 2500. The second PCR ran for roughly 7 to 12 cycles and used a J-beta primer mix along with a sample-barcoded 5' primer. TCRdb itself trimmed the public reads at Q25 with fastp, ran MiXCR and retained productive beta chains. Duplicate CDR3 protein sequences are folded into a single record with the most common DNA and genes. For this sample there are over a million distinct CDR3 sequences; 40% to 45% appear just once. The biggest ten clones account for over 3.5% of the sample. Sequencing was done on a sample of blood. The receptors derive from a woman between 18 and 30 years old in good health.

The chain is built from TRBV12-3 or TRBV12-4 and TRBJ2-7; no clear D gene. The V and J ends lost 3 bases and 2 bases respectively, with 17 bases between them. The CDR3 has 16 residues. The CDR3 coding sequence is TGTGCCAGCAGTTTTGGATTGCTGGGAAGGGCCTACGAGCAGTACTTC. As protein: CASSFGLLGRAYEQYF.

This rearrangement joins TRBV9 to TRBJ2-2; the match to TRBD2 covers 13 bases. In germline, CDR1 is SGDLS, CDR2 YYNGEE. V lost 0 bases to trimming and J lost 4 bases; unmatched junction nucleotides: 9. The CDR3 spans 19 residues. The CDR3 sequence: CASSVGGQRLAGGTGELFF. CDR3 DNA sequence: TGTGCCAGCAGCGTAGGTGGGCAACGACTAGCGGGAGGCACCGGGGAGCTGTTTTTT.

This clonotype has only a few counts. This chain joins TRBV7-9 and TRBJ2-1; D unclear. CDR3 size: 16 residues. CDR1 and CDR2 from the germline V gene are SEHNR and FQNEAQ (reference sequence). The V end lost 2 bases, the J end lost 3 bases, and 14 bases lay between the germline ends. CDR3 nucleotide sequence: TGTGCCAGCAGCTTAAGGGCTACCAGCCTCTACAATGAGCAGTTCTTC. Its protein is CASSLRATSLYNEQFF.